Below are 32 T cell receptor beta chains sequenced from a single sample in a study of blood T cell repertoires in COVID-19. TCRdb's table, derived via immunoSEQ multiplex PCR, lists solely in-frame clones and lacks some. The sample holds 250,000 to 300,000 clones, 89% seen once. Sample: peripheral blood. These receptors were obtained from a middle-aged woman who had recovered from COVID-19.

This chain links TRBV4-1 with TRBJ1-4, with 8 bases lining up with TRBD1. The CDR3 runs 15 residues. Germline assignment: CDR1 MGHRA and CDR2 YSYEKL. After removal of 5 bases from V and 0 bases from J, the junction contained 2 bases not matched to a gene. The CDR3 region has the DNA TGCGCCAGCAGCGACAGGGGCGCAACTAATGAAAAACTGTTTTTT. This gives the protein CASSDRGATNEKLFF.

The rearrangement links TRBV9 to TRBJ2-3; 12 bases agree with TRBD2. This CDR3 has 18 amino acids. Germline CDR1 reads SGDLS; CDR2 reads YYNGEE. J was trimmed by 1 base and V by 0 bases; bases with no gene match: 6. The CDR3 protein is CASSVDPSGRAGTDTQYF. CDR3 sequence (DNA): TGTGCCAGCAGCGTAGATCCTAGCGGGAGGGCGGGCACAGATACGCAGTATTTT.

The rearrangement links TRBV6-5 to TRBJ2-7; D ambiguous. V was shortened by 0 bases and J by 5 bases, with 17 bases between the two germline ends. Looked up from germline, CDR1 is MNHEY and CDR2 is SVGAGI. This CDR3 has 16 residues. CDR3 sequence (DNA): TGTGCCAGCAGTTACTCGGCCAGCGCGTTTATGGACGAGCAGTACTTC. It specifies CASSYSASAFMDEQYF.

V is TRBV2 and J is TRBJ1-4, with 8 bases that match TRBD1. CDR1 is SNHLY, CDR2 FYNNEI, per germline. CDR3 length equals 17 residues. With 4 bases clipped from V and 2 bases from J, the junction kept 9 bases outside the gene matches. The CDR3 here is CASSVDRGFATNEKLFF. In DNA, the CDR3 is TGTGCCAGCAGTGTAGACAGGGGTTTCGCGACTAATGAAAAACTGTTTTTT.

A few counts support this clone. The V call is TRBV19, the J call TRBJ2-3, with D tentatively TRBD1 (6 bases). In germline, CDR1 is LNHDA, CDR2 SQIVND (reference sequence). The CDR3 is made up of 15 amino acids. Trimming pared 6 bases from V and 3 bases from J, leaving 16 bases between. The CDR3 loop is CASSYRVPLTDTQYF. The CDR3 region has the DNA TGTGCCAGTAGCTACAGGGTCCCGCTGACAGATACGCAGTATTTT.

The chain recombines TRBV3-1 (or the pseudogene TRBV3-2) with TRBJ2-5; tentative D call: TRBD2 (6 bases). Trimming took off 4 bases at V and 2 bases at J, with 20 bases between the two ends. This CDR3 has 17 amino acids. Germline V gene lookup returns CDR1 LGHDT and CDR2 YNNKEL (reference sequence). The CDR3 DNA follows: TGTGCCAGCAGCCCCCATTTACCGGGGGTAAGACAAGAGACCCAGTACTTC. It codes for CASSPHLPGVRQETQYF.

This clone was seen a handful of times. The rearrangement links TRBV5-1 to TRBJ1-5, with TRBD1 matching 7 bases. The CDR3 covers 16 residues. With V trimmed by 5 bases and J by 1 base, 9 bases remained unmatched. The germline gives CDR1 SGHRS, CDR2 YFSETQ. The CDR3 DNA follows: TGCGCCAGCAGATCTACAGGGGCCGCGAGCAATCAGCCCCAGCATTTT. Translating it yields CASRSTGAASNQPQHF.

This rearrangement joins TRBV5-4 to TRBJ2-2; 8 bases map to TRBD2. The CDR3 covers 16 residues. Germline V gene lookup returns CDR1 SGHNT and CDR2 YYREEE (reference sequence). The V and J ends lost 2 bases and 0 bases, in that order; junction bases with no gene match: 3. The CDR3, as DNA: TGTGCCAGCAGCTTCGGACTAGCAACGAACACCGGGGAGCTGTTTTTT. This encodes CASSFGLATNTGELFF.

The V call is TRBV6-1, the J call TRBJ2-3; D perhaps matches TRBD1 (6 bases). CDR3 length: 14 residues. Germline V gene data show CDR1 as MNHNS and CDR2 as SASEGT. Between the trimmed V and J ends, which lost 2 bases and 1 base, there was a span of 7 bases. The CDR3: CASSEKGGTDTQYF. In nucleotides, the CDR3 is TGTGCCAGCAGTGAAAAGGGGGGCACAGATACGCAGTATTTT.

The chain links TRBV30 to TRBJ2-7; 13 bases align to TRBD2. Germline CDR1 and CDR2: GTSNPN and SVGIG (reference sequence). This CDR3 spans 18 amino acids. V was pared by 1 base and J by 4 bases, with 13 bases of the junction left unmatched. CDR3 DNA: TGTGCCTGGAGTGGATGGGGGTACGGGACTAGCGGGATGTACGAGCAGTACTTC. This translates into CAWSGWGYGTSGMYEQYF.

This chain joins TRBV5-8 and TRBJ2-1, with TRBD2 matching 10 bases. V was pared by 4 bases and J by 5 bases, with 9 bases of the junction left unmatched. The CDR3 is made up of 16 amino acids. CDR1 and CDR2 from the germline V gene are SGHTS and YDEGEE. The CDR3 DNA is TGTGCCAGCAGCCATTGGGGACTAGCGAAAAACAATGAGCAGTTCTTC. Residues: CASSHWGLAKNNEQFF.

The V gene is TRBV18, the J gene TRBJ2-7; 7 nucleotides line up with TRBD1. Germline CDR1 KGHSH, CDR2 LQKENI. V was pared by 3 bases and J by 4 bases, with 6 bases of the junction left unmatched. The CDR3 consists of 14 residues. The CDR3, as DNA: TGTGCCAGCTCACCCGGACAGGTACAATACGAGCAGTACTTC. Amino acids: CASSPGQVQYEQYF.

The chain carries TRBV19 and TRBJ1-5; a possible D gene is TRBD1 (6 bases). Trimming pared 5 bases from V and 1 base from J, leaving 15 bases between. The CDR3 has 16 amino acids. Germline V CDR1 and CDR2: LNHDA, SQIVND (reference sequence). CDR3 nucleotides: TGTGCCAGTAGTGAACAGGGAAGCCTAAGCAATCAGCCCCAGCATTTT. Residues: CASSEQGSLSNQPQHF.

As concerns this clone: This sample also contains other DNA sequences that code for the same CDR3. The chain combines TRBV9 with TRBJ1-3, with 8 nucleotides matching TRBD1. The germline V gene encodes CDR1 SGDLS and CDR2 YYNGEE. CDR3 size: 15 residues. V shed 2 bases, J shed 3 bases, and the junction held 4 bases outside the gene matches. The CDR3 DNA is TGTGCCAGCAGCGTCCAGGGGGCGAGTGGAAACACCATATATTTT. Translating it yields CASSVQGASGNTIYF.

V usage is TRBV28 and J usage is TRBJ2-7, with D possibly matching TRBD1 (6 bases). V lost 5 bases to trimming and J lost 1 base, with 15 bases between them. The V gene's germline CDR1 is MDHEN and CDR2 SYDVKM. CDR3 length: 15 residues. In DNA, the CDR3 is TGTGCCAGCAGTCCCCAGGGGCAGGAATCCTACGAGCAGTACTTC. Protein: CASSPQGQESYEQYF. The variable domain in full, completed from reference TRBV28 and TRBJ2-7, reads DVKVTQSSRYLVKRTGEKVFLECVQDMDHENMFWYRQDPGLGLRLIYFSYDVKMKEKGDIPEGYSVSREKKERFSLILESASTNQTSMYLCASSPQGQESYEQYFGPGTRLTVT.

This rearrangement joins TRBV18 to TRBJ2-3; a weak D match, TRBD1 (6 bases). Germline V gives CDR1 KGHSH, CDR2 LQKENI. Deletions cut 4 bases from V and 0 bases from J, with 11 bases between. The CDR3 extends over 15 amino acids. Here the CDR3 reads CASSQTGLSTDTQYF. DNA for the CDR3: TGTGCCAGCTCACAGACAGGACTTAGCACAGATACGCAGTATTTT.

The chain couples TRBV12-3 or TRBV12-4 to TRBJ2-1; 7 bases agree with TRBD1. V dropped 4 bases and J dropped 5; count of bases not matched to a gene: 2. The CDR3 has 13 amino acids. CDR3 amino acids: CASSWDSNNEQFF. The CDR3 nucleotides read TGTGCCAGCAGTTGGGACAGCAACAATGAGCAGTTCTTC.

The J gene is TRBJ2-2, the V gene TRBV11-2; the D is unclear. CDR1 and CDR2 from the germline V gene are SGHAT and FQNNGV. This CDR3 region has 15 residues. The V end was cut by 8 bases, the J end by 1 base, with 14 bases between. The CDR3 DNA reads as TGTGCCAGCGCTCAAAGAGGCGGGAACACCGGGGAGCTGTTTTTT. Protein sequence: CASAQRGGNTGELFF. Supplemented by reference TRBV11-2 and TRBJ2-2, the full variable domain reads EAGVAQSPRYKIIEKRQSVAFWCNPISGHATLYWYQQILGQGPKLLIQFQNNGVVDDSQLPKDRFSAERLKGVDSTLKIQPAKLEDSAVYLCASAQRGGNTGELFFGEGSRLTVL.

About this clone itself: The sample contains more than one DNA sequence encoding this CDR3. The chain has TRBV9 and TRBJ2-7, with 7 bases that match TRBD1. The germline V gene has CDR1 SGDLS and CDR2 YYNGEE. The J segment lost 3 bases and the V segment lost 2 bases, leaving 8 bases of the junction unmatched. This CDR3 is 15 amino acids long. The CDR3 protein is CASSVGAGGLYEQYF. The CDR3, as DNA: TGTGCCAGCAGCGTCGGGGCAGGGGGTCTCTACGAGCAGTACTTC. The full variable domain, rest sourced from reference TRBV9 and TRBJ2-7, is DSGVTQTPKHLITATGQRVTLRCSPRSGDLSVYWYQQSLDQGLQFLIQYYNGEERAKGNILERFSAQQFPDLHSELNLSSLELGDSALYFCASSVGAGGLYEQYFGPGTRLTVT.

The chain joins TRBV13 to TRBJ2-7; D perhaps matches TRBD2 (6 bases). CDR1 and CDR2 from the germline V gene are PRHDT and FYEKMQ (reference sequence). Trimming stripped 0 bases from V and 6 bases from J, with 15 bases between. The CDR3 has 15 residues. The CDR3 region is CASSLGGRPPGEQYF. The CDR3, as DNA: TGTGCCAGCAGCTTAGGAGGGAGGCCTCCAGGCGAGCAGTACTTC.

This clone has just one count. The chain combines TRBV14 with TRBJ1-2; 7 nucleotides agree with TRBD1. The CDR3 consists of 14 residues. Trimming cost V 5 bases and J 4 bases; bases outside gene matches: 7. The V gene's germline CDR1 is SGHDN and CDR2 FVKESK. The CDR3 region has the DNA TGTGCCAGCAGCTTAGTCGGGACAGCCTATGGCTACACCTTC. Translation: CASSLVGTAYGYTF.

The chain recombines TRBV9 with TRBJ2-3; D not certain. Germline loops: CDR1 SGDLS, CDR2 YYNGEE. V lost 3 bases, J lost 4 bases, and 9 bases lay in between. This CDR3 spans 13 amino acids. DNA of the CDR3: TGTGCCAGCAGCGGGAGTCGGGCAGATACGCAGTATTTT. Its protein is CASSGSRADTQYF.

In this sample, this clone turned up once. The chain links TRBV5-1 to TRBJ2-5; TRBD1 matches at 8 bases. CDR1 and CDR2 (germline): SGHRS, YFSETQ. The CDR3 runs 14 residues. The junction had 3 bases not matched to a gene; V was cut back by 0 bases and J by 5 bases. The CDR3 here is CASSLGQGSETQYF. The CDR3, as DNA: TGCGCCAGCAGCTTGGGACAGGGGAGCGAGACCCAGTACTTC.

The CDR3 spells CASSPRGLAANEQFF. The CDR3 region has the DNA TGTGCCAGCAGCCCAAGAGGACTAGCGGCCAATGAGCAGTTCTTC. V usage is TRBV3-1 (or the pseudogene TRBV3-2) and J usage is TRBJ2-1; 10 nucleotides match TRBD2. J lost 6 bases, V lost 4 bases, and 6 bases had no gene match. Germline V gene sequence: CDR1 LGHDT, CDR2 YNNKEL (reference sequence). This CDR3 contains 15 residues.

V usage is TRBV7-9 and J usage is TRBJ2-7; maybe TRBD2 (6 bases). Germline values: CDR1 SEHNR, CDR2 FQNEAQ (reference sequence). This CDR3 region has 16 residues. V lost 3 bases to trimming and J lost 3 bases, with 18 bases between them. The CDR3 sequence: CASSFVGLFRDYEQYF. In DNA, the CDR3 is TGTGCCAGCAGCTTCGTAGGACTATTTCGGGACTACGAGCAGTACTTC.

The chain is built from TRBV19 and TRBJ1-1; D gene uncertain. The V end was cut by 6 bases, the J end by 0 bases, with 11 bases between. The germline V gene has CDR1 LNHDA and CDR2 SQIVND (reference sequence). This CDR3 contains 14 residues. The CDR3 nucleotides read TGTGCCAGTAGCTGGGGAGGGTTGAACACTGAAGCTTTCTTT. This gives the protein CASSWGGLNTEAFF.

CDR3 DNA: TGTGCCAGCGCTCAGGGGGCAGGGGATTCACCCCTCCACTTT. The encoded protein is CASAQGAGDSPLHF. V is TRBV2 and J is TRBJ1-6, with 8 bases fitting TRBD1. CDR3 length: 14 amino acids. The V and J ends lost 8 bases and 8 bases, in that order; junction bases with no gene match: 8. The germline CDR1 and CDR2 sequences are SNHLY and FYNNEI.

This clone was observed once. The genes are TRBV10-3 and TRBJ2-5, with 8 bases fitting TRBD1. V was clipped by 5 bases and J by 4 bases; unmatched bases: 9. The CDR3 runs to 15 residues. CDR1 ENHRY and CDR2 SYGVKD come from the germline V gene. The CDR3, as DNA: TGTGCCATCAGTCCCGGAGGGACAGGCCGAGAGACCCAGTACTTC. Translated, it gives CAISPGGTGRETQYF.

Worth noting for this clone: This sample includes further DNA sequences coding for the same CDR3. The chain recombines TRBV5-1 with TRBJ2-1; D possibly corresponds to TRBD1 (6 bases). With 0 bases removed from V and 3 bases from J, the gap between germline ends came to 7 bases. This CDR3 is built from 14 residues. Per the germline V gene, CDR1 is SGHRS and CDR2 is YFSETQ. The CDR3 nucleotides are TGCGCCAGCAGCTTGGGGACAGTCTACAATGAGCAGTTCTTC. Its translation is CASSLGTVYNEQFF.

V usage is TRBV24-1 and J usage is TRBJ2-1; D is ambiguous. The V end lost 3 bases, the J end lost 7 bases, and 18 bases lay between the germline ends. The CDR3 has 16 amino acids. In germline, CDR1 is KGHDR, CDR2 SFDVKD. The CDR3 is CATSDPHEHTPNEQFF. The CDR3 DNA sequence: TGTGCCACCAGTGATCCACATGAACACACCCCAAATGAGCAGTTCTTC.

As DNA, the CDR3 is TGTGCCAGCAGACCTGGGGGCCAGGGGAGGGTAGGATGGACTGAAGCTTTCTTT. This translates into CASRPGGQGRVGWTEAFF. The J gene is TRBJ1-1, the V gene TRBV5-6; the D gene is possibly TRBD1 (6 bases). V was clipped by 5 bases and J by 5 bases, with 28 bases between them. Per germline, CDR1 SGHDT and CDR2 YYEEEE. This CDR3 contains 18 residues.

This clone was recorded only once. The chain links TRBV5-1 to TRBJ1-2; D may be TRBD1 (6 bases). The germline CDR1 and CDR2 sequences are SGHRS and YFSETQ. The CDR3 runs to 12 residues. V dropped 5 bases and J dropped 8 bases, with 13 bases sitting between them. CDR3 DNA sequence: TGCGCCAGCAGACAAGAGGGGGAAGGCTACACCTTC. Encoded protein: CASRQEGEGYTF.